These 20 T cell receptor beta chains were sequenced from one sample in a study of blood T cells in healthy people across ages (dated by TCRdb to about 2015). Libraries came from 5' RACE. Sequencer: Illumina HiSeq 2500. A second roughly 6 to 12 cycle PCR used a sample-barcoded 5' primer and a J-beta primer mix. The public reads were reanalyzed by TCRdb: fastp trimming at Q25, MiXCR alignment, in-frame beta chains only. Under each unique CDR3 protein, matching rows form one entry showing the most common genes and DNA. For this sample the table gives about 720,000 distinct CDR3 sequences, of which about 20% were detected only once. Of the sample, about 22% falls within the top ten clones. Sequencing input: blood. The receptor set was obtained from a man between 65 and 85 years old in good health.

The gene calls are TRBV20-1 and TRBJ1-5, with D hard to call. Trimming took 1 base from V and 2 from J, leaving 15 bases between them. The CDR3 has 16 residues. Germline assignment: CDR1 DFQATT and CDR2 SNEGSKA (reference sequence). CDR3 loop: CSARGIQPGGNQPQHF. The CDR3 DNA is TGCAGTGCTAGAGGTATCCAGCCGGGTGGCAATCAGCCCCAGCATTTT.

There are a few counts of this clonotype. The chain has TRBV20-1 and TRBJ2-7, with 9 bases fitting TRBD2. The CDR3 has 13 amino acids. Per the germline V gene, CDR1 is DFQATT and CDR2 is SNEGSKA (reference sequence). The V segment lost 3 bases and the J segment 4 bases; nucleotides outside the gene matches: 4. CDR3 residues: CSASLAGSYEQYV. The CDR3 DNA is TGCAGTGCTAGCCTAGCGGGATCGTACGAGCAGTACGTC.

This clonotype was seen more than once but under ten times. The V call is TRBV4-1, the J call TRBJ2-4; D is unresolved. Trimming left V 3 bases short and J 0 bases short, with 15 bases between. From germline, CDR1 is MGHRA and CDR2 YSYEKL. The CDR3 loop spans 17 amino acids. Written as DNA, the CDR3 is TGCGCCAGCAGCCAGCCTGAAGGAGTTATAGCCAAAAACATTCAGTACTTC. It specifies CASSQPEGVIAKNIQYF.

This chain joins TRBV7-2 and TRBJ2-3, with D unclear. The CDR3 loop spans 13 amino acids. CDR1 is SGHTA, CDR2 FQGNSA, per germline. The V end was cut by 3 bases, the J end by 4 bases, with 8 bases between. DNA of the CDR3: TGTGCCAGCAGCTTCGTGGGCGCAGATACGCAGTATTTT. Translated, it gives CASSFVGADTQYF.

This chain joins TRBV28 and TRBJ2-3; 8 bases are a match to TRBD2. In germline, CDR1 is MDHEN, CDR2 SYDVKM. The CDR3 runs 15 residues. Unmatched junction bases numbered 7, after V lost 4 bases and J lost 4 bases. CDR3 amino acids: CASSYGGLVADTQYF. The CDR3 nucleotides are TGTGCCAGCAGTTATGGGGGACTAGTAGCAGATACGCAGTATTTT.

This clonotype was observed a few times. The V gene is TRBV25-1, the J gene TRBJ1-1, with D possibly matching TRBD1 (5 bases). The V end lost 7 bases, the J end lost 10 bases, and 25 bases lay between the germline ends. The germline gives CDR1 MGHDK, CDR2 SYGVNS. The CDR3 runs 15 residues. The DNA for the CDR3 is TGTGCCAGCAATCCCTCGGAAGTCGGGGGTCGGGCAGCTTTCTTT. Translation gives CASNPSEVGGRAAFF. Together with reference TRBV25-1 and TRBJ1-1, the CDR3 gives the full variable domain: EADIYQTPRYLVIGTGKKITLECSQTMGHDKMYWYQQDPGMELHLIHYSYGVNSTEKGDLSSESTVSRIRTEHFPLTLESARPSHTSQYLCASNPSEVGGRAAFFGQGTRLTVV.

This clonotype was observed a few times. The J gene is TRBJ1-2, the V gene TRBV24-1; D gene uncertain. The CDR3 spans 14 residues. The germline CDR1 and CDR2 sequences are KGHDR and SFDVKD. With 2 bases removed from V and 1 base from J, the gap between germline ends came to 7 bases. The CDR3: CATSDSTLNYGYTF. CDR3 nucleotide sequence: TGTGCCACCAGTGATTCGACCCTTAACTATGGCTACACCTTC.

This clonotype was seen only a few times. The CDR3 here is CASSTTGRVEKLFF. The CDR3 bases are TGTGCCAGCAGTACGACAGGGAGGGTAGAAAAACTGTTTTTT. This chain connects TRBV12-3 or TRBV12-4 to TRBJ1-4, with TRBD1 matching 7 bases. This CDR3 region has 14 residues. Trimming cost V 5 bases and J 8 bases; bases outside gene matches: 8.

The chain has TRBV27 and TRBJ2-3, with a tentative D call TRBD2 (5 bases). The V end was cut by 10 bases, the J end by 0 bases, with 14 bases between. Germline loops: CDR1 MNHEY, CDR2 SMNVEV (reference sequence). CDR3 length: 14 residues. The CDR3 region is CAIKEAGSTDTQYF. Written as DNA, the CDR3 is TGTGCCATCAAGGAGGCAGGAAGCACAGATACGCAGTATTTT.

Comment on this clonotype: As the CDR3 is not closed by the conserved phenylalanine or tryptophan, this likely results from a read error. This chain connects TRBV5-1 to TRBJ2-5; TRBD2 matches 7 bases. With 0 bases clipped from V and 11 bases from J, the junction kept 7 bases outside the gene matches. CDR3 length: 13 amino acids. Germline V gene data show CDR1 as SGHRS and CDR2 as YFSETQ. The CDR3 sequence: CASSLVAGVEQYV. The CDR3 nucleotides are TGCGCCAGCAGCTTGGTTGCGGGAGTTGAGCAGTACGTC.

This chain joins TRBV3-1 and TRBJ2-3, with 7 bases fitting TRBD2. Germline CDR1 is LGHDT and CDR2 is YNNKEL (reference sequence). V trimming: 4 bases; J trimming: 6 bases; junction bases outside the gene matches: 7. The CDR3 spans 14 residues. For the CDR3, the DNA is TGTGCCAGCAGCCGAAACCCCGGGGGGGATACGCAGTATTTT. Its translation is CASSRNPGGDTQYF.

The rearrangement uses TRBV5-1 and TRBJ2-3; 10 bases map to TRBD1. The length of the CDR3 is 16 residues. The V and J ends lost 0 bases and 2 bases, in that order; junction bases with no gene match: 3. Germline loops: CDR1 SGHRS, CDR2 YFSETQ. The CDR3 nucleotides are TGCGCCAGCAGCTTGGAGGGACAGGGGAACACAGATACGCAGTATTTT. This translates into CASSLEGQGNTDTQYF.

The rearrangement links TRBV14 to TRBJ1-3; D ambiguous. The CDR3 covers 16 residues. The germline CDR1 and CDR2 sequences are SGHDN and FVKESK. Trimming shortened V by 1 base and J by 0 bases, and 10 bases separated the two germline ends. CDR3 bases: TGTGCCAGCAGCCAAGGGAGGATATTCTCTGGAAACACCATATATTTT. Its protein product is CASSQGRIFSGNTIYF.

The chain links TRBV27 to TRBJ1-2; unclear D gene. The length of the CDR3 is 13 residues. Germline V gene sequence: CDR1 MNHEY, CDR2 SMNVEV (reference sequence). With 6 bases removed from V and 6 bases from J, the gap between germline ends came to 14 bases. The DNA for the CDR3 is TGTGCCAGCAGACAGAGTGGGGATGATGGCTACACCTTC. It specifies CASRQSGDDGYTF.

This clonotype was seen only a few times. The V gene is TRBV12-3 or TRBV12-4, the J gene TRBJ2-5; no clear D. This CDR3 comprises 13 residues. The V end was cut by 5 bases, the J end by 4 bases, with 11 bases between. The CDR3 nucleotides read TGTGCCAGCAGTCCACATCGATCAGAGACCCAGTACTTC. This translates into CASSPHRSETQYF.

In its sample, this clonotype was seen a few times. The rearrangement joins TRBV7-2 to TRBJ2-2, with 7 bases identical to TRBD1. There are 14 residues in the CDR3. V shed 5 bases and J 6 bases; nucleotides not matched to a gene: 6. The germline CDR1 and CDR2 sequences are SGHTA and FQGNSA. The CDR3 DNA reads as TGTGCCAGCAGCCGACAGGGTGGGGCCGGGGAGCTGTTTTTT. Translating it yields CASSRQGGAGELFF. The full variable domain, completed using reference TRBV7-2 and TRBJ2-2, is GAGVSQSPSNKVTEKGKDVELRCDPISGHTALYWYRQSLGQGLEFLIYFQGNSAPDKSGLPSDRFSAERTGGSVSTLTIQRTQQEDSAVYLCASSRQGGAGELFFGEGSRLTVL.

The gene calls are TRBV18 and TRBJ2-1; D ambiguous. The CDR3 is 15 amino acids. Trimming left V 3 bases short and J 1 base short, with 10 bases between. Germline V gene lookup returns CDR1 KGHSH and CDR2 LQKENI. CDR3 in DNA: TGTGCCAGCTCACCCCCGGAAGGTTCCTACAATGAGCAGTTCTTC. Translating gives CASSPPEGSYNEQFF.

This clonotype occurred many times. The chain couples TRBV2 to TRBJ1-1; no reliable D call. In germline, CDR1 is SNHLY, CDR2 FYNNEI. The V end lost 6 bases, the J end lost 5 bases, and 4 bases lay between the germline ends. This CDR3 is 10 amino acids long. The CDR3 is CASSGTEAFF. CDR3 bases: TGTGCCAGCAGCGGGACTGAAGCTTTCTTT.

This clonotype was seen a handful of times. The chain uses TRBV20-1 and TRBJ1-1; D remains unclear. Trimming stripped 5 bases from V and 0 bases from J, with 10 bases between. CDR3 size: 13 residues. Germline CDR1 DFQATT, CDR2 SNEGSKA (reference sequence). CDR3 in DNA: TGCAGTGCTTCCGACGGGTTGAACACTGAAGCTTTCTTT. Its translation: CSASDGLNTEAFF.

V usage is TRBV24-1 and J usage is TRBJ2-2; D perhaps matches TRBD1 (6 bases). V was pared by 8 bases and J by 1 base, with 13 bases between. The CDR3 has 15 residues. CDR1 is KGHDR and CDR2 is SFDVKD in the germline V gene. The CDR3 DNA reads as TGTGCCACCAACCCCGGGACAAAGAACACCGGGGAGCTGTTTTTT. It encodes CATNPGTKNTGELFF.